One and the same sample provided the 21 T cell receptor beta chains below, sequenced in a study of blood T cells in healthy people across ages (dated by TCRdb to about 2015). Libraries were prepared through 5' RACE. Instrument used: Illumina HiSeq 2500. The second PCR ran for about 6 to 12 cycles and used a J-beta primer mix along with a sample-barcoded 5' primer. TCRdb passed the public sequencing reads through fastp at Q25 and MiXCR, retaining productive beta sequences. When rows share a CDR3 protein, they turn into one entry using the most common DNA and genes. The sample profile shows about 1,500,000 distinct CDR3 sequences; 28% of them were found once. Together, the top ten hold 7% to 9% of the sample. The sequencing sample was made of blood. These receptors were obtained from a woman in her twenties or thirties in good health.

The chain links TRBV30 to TRBJ1-2, with a possible D match to TRBD1 (5 bases). CDR3 size: 13 residues. V lost 1 base, J lost 2 bases, and 8 bases lay in between. Looked up from germline, CDR1 is GTSNPN and CDR2 is SVGIG (reference sequence). The CDR3: CAWSGGLNYGYTF. As DNA, the CDR3 is TGTGCCTGGAGTGGGGGCCTGAACTATGGCTACACCTTC. Variable domain in full (rest from reference TRBV30 and TRBJ1-2): SQTIHQWPATLVQPVGSPLSLECTVEGTSNPNLYWYRQAAGRGLQLLFYSVGIGQISSEVPQNLSASRPQDRQFILSSKKLLLSDSGFYLCAWSGGLNYGYTFGSGTRLTVV.

This chain links TRBV12-3 or TRBV12-4 with TRBJ2-5; D not resolved. Trimming shortened V by 3 bases and J by 4 bases, and 9 bases separated the two germline ends. The CDR3 covers 13 residues. The CDR3, as DNA: TGTGCCAGCAGTTTTGGCAGGATAGAGACCCAGTACTTC. Translation gives CASSFGRIETQYF.

The chain has TRBV5-1 and TRBJ2-7; possibly TRBD1 or TRBD2 for D (5 bases each). Trimming took 4 bases from V and 2 from J, leaving 16 bases between them. Germline CDR1 reads SGHRS; CDR2 reads YFSETQ. The CDR3 runs to 15 residues. The CDR3 sequence is CASSAESGRTYEQYF. The CDR3 nucleotides are TGCGCCAGCAGCGCCGAATCAGGGAGAACCTACGAGCAGTACTTC.

CDR3 residues: CSASTSPRTGENEQYF. CDR3 in DNA: TGCAGTGCTAGTACAAGTCCGAGGACAGGGGAGAATGAGCAGTACTTC. The V and J genes are TRBV20-1 and TRBJ2-4; 9 nucleotides match TRBD1. The V gene end was trimmed by 3 bases and the J gene end by 13 bases; junction bases not matched to a gene: 19. The germline V gene encodes CDR1 DFQATT and CDR2 SNEGSKA (reference sequence). The CDR3 is 16 residues long.

Note on this clonotype: A clone one base away is much larger, so this may be a read error. This chain joins TRBV20-1 and TRBJ1-4; D gene unclear. Germline assignment: CDR1 DFQATT and CDR2 SNEGSKA (reference sequence). Trimming pared 8 bases from V and 7 bases from J, leaving 11 bases between. The CDR3 runs 11 residues. As DNA, the CDR3 is TGCAGTCCGAGGGCTAGTGAAAAACTGTTTTTT. This translates into CSPRASEKLFF.

This clonotype showed up just a few times. One junction end disagrees with the germline gene, perhaps due to a read error. The gene calls are TRBV5-5 and TRBJ2-5; no clear D. CDR3 length: 13 residues. Germline assignment: CDR1 SGHKS and CDR2 YYEKEE (reference sequence). CDR3 sequence reads: CASSPYNPETRYF. The CDR3 nucleotides read TGTGCCAGCAGCCCGTATAACCCCGAGACCCGGTACTTC.

This clonotype has a handful of counts. The chain uses TRBV20-1 and TRBJ2-3, with D uncertain. Germline values: CDR1 DFQATT, CDR2 SNEGSKA (reference sequence). Trimming took 1 base from V and 1 from J, leaving 9 bases between them. CDR3 size: 14 residues. CDR3 nucleotide sequence: TGCAGTGCTAGAGGAGGTCTGGGCACAGATACGCAGTATTTT. Its protein is CSARGGLGTDTQYF.

The chain joins TRBV5-1 to TRBJ1-6; D remains unclear. Per the germline V gene, CDR1 is SGHRS and CDR2 is YFSETQ. Trimming cost V 3 bases and J 2 bases, with 9 bases left between them. The CDR3 sequence is 15 residues long. CDR3: CASSSDNPYNSPLHF. CDR3 nucleotides: TGCGCCAGCAGCTCAGACAATCCCTATAATTCACCCCTCCACTTT.

The sample holds a few counts of this clonotype. The junction departs from germline at one end; a sequencing error may be responsible. The V gene is TRBV25-1, the J gene TRBJ2-1; TRBD1 or TRBD2 may be the D gene (5 bases each). The germline gives CDR1 MGHDK, CDR2 SYGVNS. The CDR3 length is 15 residues. The chain's CDR3 is CASIEGTLSYNEQFF. For the CDR3, the DNA is TGTGCCAGCATTGAAGGGACCCTCTCCTACAATGAGCAGTTCTTC.

There are a few counts of this clonotype. V gene TRBV7-9 combines with J gene TRBJ1-2, with D unresolved. V was pared by 2 bases and J by 8 bases, with 12 bases between. CDR1 and CDR2 (germline): SEHNR, FQNEAQ (reference sequence). The CDR3 is 13 residues long. CDR3 in DNA: TGTGCCAGCAGCTTACCCGGGGTCAGAGGCTACACCTTC. Translating gives CASSLPGVRGYTF.

This clonotype was seen a single time. The chain is built from TRBV18 and TRBJ2-6; 7 nucleotides line up with TRBD1. The length of the CDR3 is 20 residues. V was clipped by 4 bases and J by 2 bases; unmatched bases: 17. The germline V gene has CDR1 KGHSH and CDR2 LQKENI. The chain's CDR3 is CASSLLSHGTAVTGANVLTF. As DNA, the CDR3 is TGTGCCAGCTCACTGTTATCCCACGGGACAGCTGTTACTGGGGCCAACGTCCTGACTTTC.

The genes are TRBV20-1 and TRBJ2-1, with a weak D call TRBD2 (6 bases). From germline, CDR1 is DFQATT and CDR2 SNEGSKA (reference sequence). This CDR3 has 15 amino acids. V was pared by 6 bases and J by 7 bases, with 22 bases between. Here the CDR3 DNA reads TGCAGTGCCGGGGAGAAAGGCGGGGCTCAAAATGAGCAGTTCTTC. Encoded protein: CSAGEKGGAQNEQFF.

V and J are TRBV20-1 and TRBJ2-7, with D possibly matching TRBD2 (5 bases). CDR3 length equals 13 residues. V lost 3 bases and J 4 bases, leaving 13 bases between the germline ends. In germline, CDR1 is DFQATT, CDR2 SNEGSKA (reference sequence). Here the CDR3 DNA reads TGCAGTGCTAGCGACGCGGGCAAGTACGAGCAGTACTTC. Residues: CSASDAGKYEQYF.

The rearrangement links TRBV20-1 to TRBJ2-3; tentatively, D is TRBD2 (6 bases). Per germline, CDR1 DFQATT and CDR2 SNEGSKA (reference sequence). Trimming left V 1 base short and J 8 bases short, with 28 bases between. This CDR3 region has 18 residues. The CDR3: CSARAPALTSTAGGTQYF. The CDR3 DNA reads as TGCAGTGCTAGAGCCCCGGCCCTGACTTCAACCGCCGGGGGTACGCAGTATTTT.

Regarding this clonotype: Germline and junction disagree at one end, which may indicate a read error. The rearrangement joins TRBV5-1 to TRBJ2-3, with 7 bases fitting TRBD2. The CDR3 covers 14 residues. CDR1 is SGHRS and CDR2 is YFSETQ in the germline V gene. The CDR3, as DNA: TGTGCCAGCAGCTTGGAGGCGGGAGCAGATACGCAGTATTTT. Translating it yields CASSLEAGADTQYF.

This clonotype was observed at least ten times. The chain couples TRBV6-2 or TRBV6-3 to TRBJ2-7; a weak D match, TRBD1 (6 bases). This CDR3 has 12 amino acids. CDR1 is MNHEY and CDR2 is SVGEGT in the germline V gene. The ends were cut back, 8 bases at V and 4 bases at J, with 12 bases in the middle. CDR3 amino acids: CASCTGQYEQYF. The CDR3 nucleotides are TGTGCCAGCTGCACAGGGCAGTACGAGCAGTACTTC.

This clonotype was observed many times. The V and J genes are TRBV4-3 and TRBJ2-7; D tentatively fits TRBD1 or TRBD2 (6 bases each). The V gene lost 4 bases and the J gene lost 0 bases, with 19 bases spanning the gap. In germline, CDR1 is LGHNA, CDR2 YSLEER. This CDR3 comprises 17 residues. The CDR3 protein is CASSPELLGGYSYEQYF. CDR3 nucleotide sequence: TGCGCCAGCAGCCCGGAATTATTAGGGGGGTACTCCTACGAGCAGTACTTC.

This clonotype showed up just a few times. The J gene is TRBJ1-2, the V gene TRBV7-9; no clear D. Trimming took 5 bases from V and 8 from J, leaving 12 bases between them. This CDR3 spans 12 amino acids. CDR1 and CDR2 from the germline V gene are SEHNR and FQNEAQ (reference sequence). The CDR3: CASSRTINGYTF. The CDR3, as DNA: TGTGCCAGCAGCCGGACGATCAACGGCTACACCTTC.

The CDR3 region has the DNA TGCAGTGCTTCCGGGACAGGGGGACAAGAGACCCAGTACTTC. This sequence encodes CSASGTGGQETQYF. This chain joins TRBV20-1 and TRBJ2-5; 11 nucleotides align to TRBD1. V lost 5 bases, J lost 2 bases, and 4 bases stayed unmatched. Looked up from germline, CDR1 is DFQATT and CDR2 is SNEGSKA (reference sequence). The CDR3 runs to 14 residues.

This clonotype showed up many times. The chain couples TRBV28 to TRBJ2-6; 7 nucleotides agree with TRBD1. CDR3 length: 15 amino acids. J gave up 4 bases and V 8 bases, and 8 bases lay outside the gene matches. Germline CDR1 is MDHEN and CDR2 is SYDVKM. CDR3 in amino acids: CASVTGSNGANVLTF. CDR3 DNA sequence: TGTGCCAGCGTGACAGGGTCTAACGGGGCCAACGTCCTGACTTTC.

This sequence joins TRBV3-1 and TRBJ2-3; unclear D gene. CDR3 length equals 12 residues. V was pared by 4 bases and J by 5 bases, with 7 bases between. Germline-derived CDR1 and CDR2 are LGHDT and YNNKEL (reference sequence). CDR3 DNA: TGTGCCAGCAGCCTAAATGAAGATACGCAGTATTTT. It encodes CASSLNEDTQYF.